This T cell receptor (beta chain) appears in the sequencing data of a study of ipilimumab plus nivolumab after autologous stem cell transplantation. The protocol was immunoSEQ multiplex PCR, while the TCRdb copy is restricted to in-frame clones and leaves out a portion. Of 20,000 to 25,000 clones detected, over 65% appear once; the ten largest clones hold roughly 20%. The CDR3 runs 18 residues. Germline V gene lookup returns CDR1 SEHNR and CDR2 FQNEAQ (reference sequence). Germline trimming cut 6 bases from V and 0 bases from J; bases unmatched to any gene: 11. This clonotype was sampled from a male donor with diffuse large B-cell lymphoma. The chain uses TRBV7-9 and TRBJ2-3, with TRBD2 matching 11 bases. The starting material was PBMCs, obtained in a trial of ipilimumab plus nivolumab as post-transplant consolidation. CDR3 region: CASRKWLAGGSSTDTQYF. DNA for the CDR3: TGTGCCAGCAGAAAGTGGCTAGCGGGGGGATCGAGCACAGATACGCAGTATTTT.